The next 27 T cell receptor beta chains were all read from a single sample in a study of OX40 agonist ivuxolimab in advanced cancers. Measured with immunoSEQ multiplex PCR; TCRdb has only the in-frame clones, and not every one. This table holds under 50,000 clones, about 86% found once. The material sequenced was CD4+ or CD8+ T cells sorted from blood, taken in a trial of the OX40 agonist ivuxolimab. The receptors stem from an adult with an advanced solid tumor such as melanoma, head and neck, liver or kidney cancer.

This sequence joins TRBV2 and TRBJ1-2; 8 nucleotides match TRBD1. Germline assignment: CDR1 SNHLY and CDR2 FYNNEI. Trimming took 5 bases from V and 5 from J; bases not matched to a gene: 16. There are 17 residues in the CDR3. This CDR3 reads CASSFEGQGDWEYGYTF. The DNA for the CDR3 is TGTGCCAGCAGTTTTGAAGGACAGGGCGATTGGGAGTATGGCTACACCTTC.

Regarding this clone: The sample holds other DNA sequences that translate to the same CDR3. The V gene is TRBV19, the J gene TRBJ1-1; D is undetermined. This CDR3 is built from 13 residues. V was clipped by 3 bases and J by 1 base, with 6 bases between them. Germline CDR1 reads LNHDA; CDR2 reads SQIVND (reference sequence). This chain's CDR3 is CASSISGNTEAFF. CDR3 DNA: TGTGCCAGTAGTATTTCCGGGAACACTGAAGCTTTCTTT.

This clone was observed a single time. This sequence joins TRBV4-1 and TRBJ2-6; D is unresolved. Looked up from germline, CDR1 is MGHRA and CDR2 is YSYEKL. CDR3 length: 13 amino acids. Trimming stripped 6 bases from V and 4 bases from J, with 7 bases between. CDR3: CASRESGANVLTF. The CDR3 DNA is TGCGCCAGCAGGGAATCGGGGGCCAACGTCCTGACTTTC.

The V gene is TRBV7-6, the J gene TRBJ2-7, with TRBD1 matching over 7 bases. V shed 5 bases, J shed 6 bases, and the junction held 7 bases outside the gene matches. Germline V lookup: CDR1 SGHVS, CDR2 FNYEAQ. This CDR3 comprises 13 residues. CDR3 in amino acids: CASSTYTGAEQYV. The CDR3 DNA sequence: TGTGCCAGCAGCACCTATACAGGGGCCGAGCAGTACGTC.

This chain's CDR3 is CASSLNGGRETQYF. CDR3 DNA sequence: TGTGCCAGCAGTCTAAATGGGGGGCGAGAGACCCAGTACTTC. This chain joins TRBV27 and TRBJ2-5; D possibly uses TRBD1 or TRBD2 (6 bases each). V was shortened by 5 bases and J by 4 bases, with 14 bases between the two germline ends. From germline, CDR1 is MNHEY and CDR2 SMNVEV (reference sequence). This CDR3 has 14 amino acids.

The DNA of the CDR3 is TGCGCCAGCAGGGGTCTACTAGCGGGGGGTTTCAATGAGCAGTTCTTC. It specifies CASRGLLAGGFNEQFF. This chain uses TRBV10-2 with TRBJ2-1; 12 nucleotides align to TRBD2. Germline CDR1 WSHSY, CDR2 SAAADI. The CDR3 runs 16 residues. Unmatched junction bases numbered 9, after V lost 6 bases and J lost 6 bases.

This chain links TRBV7-9 with TRBJ1-1; 8 bases match TRBD1. The CDR3 totals 14 residues. V dropped 5 bases and J dropped 4; count of bases not matched to a gene: 6. Germline loops: CDR1 SEHNR, CDR2 FQNEAQ (reference sequence). CDR3 in amino acids: CASSIWTGPTEAFF. The CDR3 coding sequence is TGTGCCAGCAGCATCTGGACAGGGCCCACTGAAGCTTTCTTT.

This clone is labeled as medium-sized. V and J are TRBV5-5 and TRBJ2-2; D may be TRBD2 (5 bases). The CDR3 has 14 residues. CDR1 is SGHKS, CDR2 YYEKEE, per germline (reference sequence). Trimming removed 6 bases from V and 0 bases from J, with 9 bases in between. The CDR3 nucleotides are TGTGCCAGCAAAGAGGGCCCGAACACCGGGGAGCTGTTTTTT. Protein product: CASKEGPNTGELFF.

V and J are TRBV4-1 and TRBJ1-5, with TRBD1 identical over 7 bases. This CDR3 region has 15 residues. The V segment lost 1 base and the J segment 6 bases; nucleotides outside the gene matches: 6. Germline V gene sequence: CDR1 MGHRA, CDR2 YSYEKL. The DNA of the CDR3 is TGCGCCAGCAGCCAAGGACAGGGAAGCGGTCAGCCCCAGCATTTT. Protein: CASSQGQGSGQPQHF.

This clone appeared once. The chain recombines TRBV27 with TRBJ1-2; D perhaps matches TRBD1 (6 bases). The CDR3 extends over 14 amino acids. The germline V gene encodes CDR1 MNHEY and CDR2 SMNVEV (reference sequence). Deletions cut 5 bases from V and 4 bases from J, with 14 bases between. CDR3 bases: TGTGCCAGCAGTCCCAGGGGAACCACCTATGGCTACACCTTC. Its translation is CASSPRGTTYGYTF.

The chain has TRBV13 and TRBJ1-4; the D is unclear. V was clipped by 5 bases and J by 5 bases, with 15 bases between them. Germline CDR1 and CDR2: PRHDT and FYEKMQ (reference sequence). CDR3 length: 15 residues. CDR3 amino acids: CASSLGRLPNEKLFF. As DNA, the CDR3 is TGTGCCAGCAGCCTCGGGAGACTCCCCAATGAAAAACTGTTTTTT.

The chain uses TRBV6-6 and TRBJ2-7; 8 positions agree with TRBD2. The CDR3 contains 15 residues. The J segment lost 5 bases and the V segment lost 2 bases, leaving 8 bases of the junction unmatched. In germline, CDR1 is MNHNY, CDR2 SVGAGI (reference sequence). CDR3 sequence: CASSYVGGVFHEQYV. CDR3 coding DNA: TGTGCCAGCAGTTACGTCGGGGGGGTCTTTCACGAGCAGTACGTC.

The chain uses TRBV28 and TRBJ2-7, with 10 bases lining up with TRBD1. CDR3 size: 18 residues. Germline lookup yields CDR1 MDHEN and CDR2 SYDVKM. The ends lost 4 bases at V and 1 base at J; junction bases unmatched: 13. CDR3 nucleotide sequence: TGTGCCAGCAGTTGGGACAGGGGTACCATGCAAATATCCTACGAGCAGTACTTC. The encoded protein is CASSWDRGTMQISYEQYF. The full variable domain, completed using reference TRBV28 and TRBJ2-7, is DVKVTQSSRYLVKRTGEKVFLECVQDMDHENMFWYRQDPGLGLRLIYFSYDVKMKEKGDIPEGYSVSREKKERFSLILESASTNQTSMYLCASSWDRGTMQISYEQYFGPGTRLTVT.

This chain joins TRBV6-5 and TRBJ2-5; the D call may be TRBD1 or TRBD2 (6 bases each). V was trimmed by 1 base and J by 5 bases, leaving 17 bases between them. Germline loops: CDR1 MNHEY, CDR2 SVGAGI. The CDR3 extends over 16 amino acids. The CDR3 protein is CASSYLPGGLQETQYF. In DNA form, the CDR3 reads TGTGCCAGCAGTTACTTACCCGGGGGCCTTCAGGAGACCCAGTACTTC.

This rearrangement joins TRBV5-4 to TRBJ2-1; 8 nucleotides line up with TRBD1. Per germline, CDR1 SGHNT and CDR2 YYREEE (reference sequence). CDR3 length: 15 residues. V was pared by 3 bases and J by 8 bases, with 10 bases of the junction left unmatched. The CDR3 loop reads CASSSRQGFADEQFF. The CDR3 coding sequence is TGTGCCAGCAGCTCGCGACAGGGGTTTGCCGATGAGCAGTTCTTC. The whole variable domain, filled in from reference TRBV5-4 and TRBJ2-1, reads ETGVTQSPTHLIKTRGQQVTLRCSSQSGHNTVSWYQQALGQGPQFIFQYYREEENGRGNFPPRFSGLQFPNYSSELNVNALELDDSALYLCASSSRQGFADEQFFGPGTRLTVL.

The chain couples TRBV9 to TRBJ2-7; a weak D match, TRBD2 (6 bases). This CDR3 is built from 14 residues. The germline V gene has CDR1 SGDLS and CDR2 YYNGEE. The V gene lost 0 bases and the J gene lost 3 bases, with 10 bases spanning the gap. The CDR3 nucleotides are TGTGCCAGCAGCGTAGCGGACGGGAGCTACGAGCAGTACTTC. Amino acid sequence: CASSVADGSYEQYF. Supplemented by reference TRBV9 and TRBJ2-7, the full variable domain reads DSGVTQTPKHLITATGQRVTLRCSPRSGDLSVYWYQQSLDQGLQFLIQYYNGEERAKGNILERFSAQQFPDLHSELNLSSLELGDSALYFCASSVADGSYEQYFGPGTRLTVT.

V usage is TRBV7-9 and J usage is TRBJ2-3; the D is unclear. The CDR3 covers 16 residues. Trimming removed 5 bases at V and 0 bases at J, with 15 bases between. CDR1 SEHNR and CDR2 FQNEAQ come from the germline V gene (reference sequence). The CDR3 DNA is TGTGCCAGCAGCGGACCCGAGTACTATAGCACAGATACGCAGTATTTT. Translated: CASSGPEYYSTDTQYF.

V and J are TRBV6-1 and TRBJ1-1; D gene uncertain. The CDR3 runs 13 residues. Trimming cost V 1 base and J 0 bases, with 3 bases left between them. Per the germline V gene, CDR1 is MNHNS and CDR2 is SASEGT. The CDR3 DNA reads as TGTGCCAGCAGTGAAGGAATGAACACTGAAGCTTTCTTT. This sequence encodes CASSEGMNTEAFF.

As regards this clone: A much larger clonotype is one base distant, so this may be a read error. The rearrangement uses TRBV7-8 and TRBJ1-2; D is unclear. Germline-derived CDR1 and CDR2 are SGHVS and FQNEAQ. This CDR3 is built from 13 residues. CDR3 DNA sequence: TGTGCCAGCAGCTCCCTTGAGGTCTATGACTACACCTTC. Translation gives CASSSLEVYDYTF.

The sample holds one count of this clone. This rearrangement joins TRBV6-4 to TRBJ2-1, with TRBD2 identical over 9 bases. V shed 5 bases and J 6 bases; nucleotides not matched to a gene: 8. Germline V lookup: CDR1 MRHNA, CDR2 SNTAGT. This CDR3 region has 15 residues. CDR3 in DNA: TGTGCCAGCAGTCCTTTAGCGGGAGACGGCAATGAGCAGTTCTTC. Residues: CASSPLAGDGNEQFF.

V is TRBV7-9 and J is TRBJ1-5; D not resolved. V was clipped by 4 bases and J by 4 bases, with 5 bases between them. Germline V gene lookup returns CDR1 SEHNR and CDR2 FQNEAQ (reference sequence). The CDR3 spans 12 residues. CDR3 sequence reads: CASSSGNQPQHF. The CDR3 DNA sequence: TGTGCCAGCAGCTCGGGGAATCAGCCCCAGCATTTT.

The chain has TRBV5-1 and TRBJ2-5; possible D gene TRBD1, 7 bases. The CDR3 covers 14 residues. The ends were cut back, 1 base at V and 3 bases at J, with 10 bases in the middle. The germline CDR1 and CDR2 sequences are SGHRS and YFSETQ. The CDR3 nucleotides are TGCGCCAGCAGCTTGTTCAGGGGGGAAGAGACCCAGTACTTC. Its protein is CASSLFRGEETQYF. The full variable domain, in which reference TRBV5-1 and TRBJ2-5 provide the parts outside the CDR3, is KAGVTQTPRYLIKTRGQQVTLSCSPISGHRSVSWYQQTPGQGLQFLFEYFSETQRNKGNFPGRFSGRQFSNSRSEMNVSTLELGDSALYLCASSLFRGEETQYFGPGTRLLVL.

Within the sample, this clone is medium-sized. This rearrangement joins TRBV28 to TRBJ2-7; D remains unclear. Germline V gene sequence: CDR1 MDHEN, CDR2 SYDVKM. The CDR3 is 14 residues long. With 3 bases removed from V and 0 bases from J, the gap between germline ends came to 9 bases. CDR3 sequence reads: CASSFAPSSYEQYF. CDR3 DNA sequence: TGTGCCAGCAGTTTTGCCCCTAGCTCCTACGAGCAGTACTTC.

The chain is built from TRBV16 and TRBJ1-2; 10 bases line up with TRBD1. From germline, CDR1 is KGHSY and CDR2 FQNENV. The CDR3 has 15 residues. The ends lost 8 bases at V and 8 bases at J; junction bases unmatched: 14. Here the CDR3 DNA reads TGTGCCAGCCTTCCGTACGGGACAGGGGATGCAGGCTACACCTTC. It translates to CASLPYGTGDAGYTF.

The table lists this clone with a few counts. V gene TRBV7-6 combines with J gene TRBJ1-1; D ambiguous. Per the germline V gene, CDR1 is SGHVS and CDR2 is FNYEAQ. Trimming left V 6 bases short and J 11 bases short, with 16 bases between. This CDR3 has 12 residues. The CDR3 here is CASREGWGEAFF. The CDR3 coding sequence is TGTGCCAGCAGAGAAGGGTGGGGAGAGGCTTTCTTT.

The chain recombines TRBV13 with TRBJ2-2; the D gene is possibly TRBD2 (5 bases). The CDR3 runs to 16 residues. CDR1 is PRHDT and CDR2 is FYEKMQ in the germline V gene (reference sequence). Trimming removed 7 bases at V and 4 bases at J, with 19 bases between. CDR3 residues: CASTPRASSTTGELFF. The CDR3 region has the DNA TGTGCCAGCACCCCGCGGGCGTCATCGACCACCGGGGAGCTGTTTTTT.

This chain uses TRBV9 with TRBJ2-2; D call uncertain. Trimming pared 0 bases from V and 7 bases from J, leaving 4 bases between. Per the germline V gene, CDR1 is SGDLS and CDR2 is YYNGEE. The CDR3 length is 12 residues. DNA of the CDR3: TGTGCCAGCAGCGTAGGGATCGGGGAGCTGTTTTTT. Translated, it gives CASSVGIGELFF.